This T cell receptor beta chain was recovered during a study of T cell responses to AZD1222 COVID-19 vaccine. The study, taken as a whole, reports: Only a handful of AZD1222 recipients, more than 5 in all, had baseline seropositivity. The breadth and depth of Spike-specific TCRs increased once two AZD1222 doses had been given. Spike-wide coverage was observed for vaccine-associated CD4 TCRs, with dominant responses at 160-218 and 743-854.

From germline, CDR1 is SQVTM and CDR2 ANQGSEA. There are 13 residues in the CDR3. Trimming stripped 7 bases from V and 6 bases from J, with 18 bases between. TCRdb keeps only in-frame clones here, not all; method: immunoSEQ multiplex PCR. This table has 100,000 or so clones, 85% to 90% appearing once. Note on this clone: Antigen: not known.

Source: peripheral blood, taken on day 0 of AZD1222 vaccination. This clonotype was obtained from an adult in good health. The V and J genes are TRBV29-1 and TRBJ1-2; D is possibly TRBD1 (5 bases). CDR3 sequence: CSAGLLGGNGYTF. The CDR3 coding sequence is TGCAGCGCCGGCCTCCTGGGGGGTAATGGCTACACCTTC.